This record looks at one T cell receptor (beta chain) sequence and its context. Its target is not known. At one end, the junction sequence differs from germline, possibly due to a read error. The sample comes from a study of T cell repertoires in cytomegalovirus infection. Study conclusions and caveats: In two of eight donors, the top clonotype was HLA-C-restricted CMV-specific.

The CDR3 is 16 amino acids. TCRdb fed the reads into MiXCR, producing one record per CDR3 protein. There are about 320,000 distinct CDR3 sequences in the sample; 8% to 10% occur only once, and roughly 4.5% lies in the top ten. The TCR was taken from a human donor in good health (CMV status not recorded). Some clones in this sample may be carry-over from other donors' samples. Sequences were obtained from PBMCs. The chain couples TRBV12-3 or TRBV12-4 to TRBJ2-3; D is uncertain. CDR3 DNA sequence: TGTGCCAGCGGTTTTCTCGGCGGCAGCGCTGGGGATACGCAGTATTTT. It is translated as CASGFLGGSAGDTQYF.